This TCR beta chain originates from a study of T cells in localized non-small cell lung cancer. For this clone: Antigen unknown.

Overall study results and limits: Patients showing higher blood T cell density tended to see longer overall survival. Because researchers sequenced only one region of the tumor, heterogeneity is still possible. Paired adjacent lung recovered a median around 62 of the top 100 tumor clones.

Using immunoSEQ multiplex PCR, the repertoire was profiled, and TCRdb retains in-frame clones only, with some absent. The table records tens of thousands of clones, around 83% of them present only once. The germline V gene encodes CDR1 SGHKS and CDR2 YYEKEE (reference sequence). This CDR3 region has 14 residues. The V end lost 1 base, the J end lost 4 bases, and 9 bases lay between the germline ends. The V call is TRBV5-5, the J call TRBJ1-5, with a weak D call TRBD1 (5 bases). The sample here was PBMCs, taken before any cancer treatment. The origin of this receptor is a man aged 40 to 70 with stage II lung adenocarcinoma. The CDR3 protein is CASSLRGSNQPQHF. CDR3 coding DNA: TGTGCCAGCAGCTTGCGGGGCAGTAATCAGCCCCAGCATTTT.